What follows describes a single TCR beta chain. This entry belongs to a study of Graves' ophthalmopathy and Graves' hyperthyroidism. As for the study in general: At the time of initial diagnosis and before any treatment, peripheral blood was collected.

Amplified TCR beta CDR3 regions were obtained using RNA transcripts as template. An opening RT-PCR round employed HTBI primers and preceded a second-round multiplex PCR. TCRdb re-derived calls from the multiplex PCR reads in MiXCR, one entry per CDR3 protein. The sample has around 670,000 distinct CDR3 sequences; approximately 40% are singletons. The origin of this receptor is an adult man with Graves' ophthalmopathy. Sequenced sample: peripheral blood.

In DNA, the CDR3 is TGCGCCAGCAGTGAGGCTGCCGGGACAGGGGATGGCTACACCTTC. Its translation is CASSEAAGTGDGYTF. J is TRBJ1-2 and V is TRBV10-2, with 10 positions matching TRBD1. V trimming: 2 bases; J trimming: 6 bases; junction bases outside the gene matches: 6. CDR1 and CDR2 (germline): WSHSY, SAAADI. This CDR3 has 15 amino acids.